Each of the 3 T cell receptor beta chains below was sequenced from the same sample in a study of blood T cell repertoires in COVID-19. The table came from immunoSEQ multiplex PCR; TCRdb's copy has only in-frame clones and leaves some out. Here the sample spans 100,000 to 120,000 clones, under 75% being singletons. Specimen: peripheral blood. Receptor source: a woman between 55 and 75 years old with acute or convalescent COVID-19.

This clone was seen only a few times. The rearrangement links TRBV7-9 to TRBJ1-2, with TRBD1 matching 8 bases. V was clipped by 4 bases and J by 7 bases; unmatched bases: 11. Germline V gives CDR1 SEHNR, CDR2 FQNEAQ (reference sequence). This CDR3 contains 15 residues. The DNA of the CDR3 is TGTGCCAGCAGCTCACAGGGGGTACTCCTACTTGGCTACACCTTC. Residues: CASSSQGVLLLGYTF.

This clone has more than one count but fewer than ten. The chain combines TRBV2 with TRBJ1-1; TRBD1 might be the D (5 bases). Germline V gene data show CDR1 as SNHLY and CDR2 as FYNNEI. The CDR3 runs 13 residues. Trimming pared 5 bases from V and 5 bases from J, leaving 12 bases between. CDR3 residues: CASSPRQSTEAFF. CDR3 in DNA: TGTGCCAGCAGTCCTCGACAGAGTACTGAAGCTTTCTTT.

This rearrangement joins TRBV13 to TRBJ2-1; 8 bases line up with TRBD2. Per the germline V gene, CDR1 is PRHDT and CDR2 is FYEKMQ (reference sequence). The V gene end was trimmed by 8 bases and the J gene end by 4 bases; junction bases not matched to a gene: 13. This CDR3 has 16 residues. CDR3 nucleotides: TGTGCCAGCGGTATCGTGAGCGGGGGCCTATACAATGAGCAGTTCTTC. Its translation: CASGIVSGGLYNEQFF.